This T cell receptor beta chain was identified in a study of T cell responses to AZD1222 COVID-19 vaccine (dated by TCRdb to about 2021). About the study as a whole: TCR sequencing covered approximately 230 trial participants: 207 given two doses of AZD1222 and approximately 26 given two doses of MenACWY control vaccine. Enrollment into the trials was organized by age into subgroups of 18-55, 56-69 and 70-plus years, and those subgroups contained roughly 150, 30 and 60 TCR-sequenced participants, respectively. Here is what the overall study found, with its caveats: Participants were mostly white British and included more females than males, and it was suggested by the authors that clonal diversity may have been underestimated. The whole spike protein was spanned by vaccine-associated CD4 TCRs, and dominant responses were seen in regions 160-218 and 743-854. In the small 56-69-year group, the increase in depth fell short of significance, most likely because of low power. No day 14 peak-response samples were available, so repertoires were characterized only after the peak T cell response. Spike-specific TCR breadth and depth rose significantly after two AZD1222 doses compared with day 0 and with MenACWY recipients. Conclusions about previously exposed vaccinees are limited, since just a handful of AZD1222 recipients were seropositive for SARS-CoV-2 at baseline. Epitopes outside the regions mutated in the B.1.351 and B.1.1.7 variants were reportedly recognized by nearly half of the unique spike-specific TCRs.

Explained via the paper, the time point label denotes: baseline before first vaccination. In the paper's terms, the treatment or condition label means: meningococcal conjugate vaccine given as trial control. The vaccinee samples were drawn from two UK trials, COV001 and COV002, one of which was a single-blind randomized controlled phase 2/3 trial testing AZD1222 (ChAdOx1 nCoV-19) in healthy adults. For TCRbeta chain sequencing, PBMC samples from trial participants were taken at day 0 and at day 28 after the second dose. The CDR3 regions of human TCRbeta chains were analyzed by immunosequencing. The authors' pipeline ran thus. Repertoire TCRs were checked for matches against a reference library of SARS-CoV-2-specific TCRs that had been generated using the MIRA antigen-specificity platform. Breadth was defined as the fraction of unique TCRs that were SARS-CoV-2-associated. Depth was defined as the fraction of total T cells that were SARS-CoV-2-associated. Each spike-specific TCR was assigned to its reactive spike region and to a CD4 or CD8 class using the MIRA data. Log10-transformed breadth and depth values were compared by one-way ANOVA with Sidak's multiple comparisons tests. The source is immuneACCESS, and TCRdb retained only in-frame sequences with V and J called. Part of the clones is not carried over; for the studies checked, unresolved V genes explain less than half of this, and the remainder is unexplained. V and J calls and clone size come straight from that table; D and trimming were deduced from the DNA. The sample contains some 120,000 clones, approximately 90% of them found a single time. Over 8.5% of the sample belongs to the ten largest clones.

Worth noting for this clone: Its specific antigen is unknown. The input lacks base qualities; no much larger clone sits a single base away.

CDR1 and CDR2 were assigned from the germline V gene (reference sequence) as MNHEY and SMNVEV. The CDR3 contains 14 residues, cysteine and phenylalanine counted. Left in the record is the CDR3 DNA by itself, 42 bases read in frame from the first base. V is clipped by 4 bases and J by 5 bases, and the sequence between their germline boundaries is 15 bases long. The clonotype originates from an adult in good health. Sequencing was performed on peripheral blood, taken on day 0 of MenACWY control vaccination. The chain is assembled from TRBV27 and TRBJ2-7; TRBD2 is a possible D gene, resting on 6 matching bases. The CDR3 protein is CASSSYGSPHEQYF. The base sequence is TGTGCCAGCAGTTCGTACGGGAGTCCCCACGAGCAGTACTTC.